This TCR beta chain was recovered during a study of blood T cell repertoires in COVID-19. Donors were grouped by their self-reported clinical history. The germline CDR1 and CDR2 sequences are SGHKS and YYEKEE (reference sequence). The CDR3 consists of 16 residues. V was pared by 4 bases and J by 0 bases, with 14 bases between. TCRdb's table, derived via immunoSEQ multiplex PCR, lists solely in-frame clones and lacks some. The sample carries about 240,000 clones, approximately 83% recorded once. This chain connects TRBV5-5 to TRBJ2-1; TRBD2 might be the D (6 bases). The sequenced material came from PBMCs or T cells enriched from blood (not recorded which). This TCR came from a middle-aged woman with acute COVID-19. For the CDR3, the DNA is TGTGCCAGCAGCCTAGGGACTGGGAGCTCCTACAATGAGCAGTTCTTC. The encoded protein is CASSLGTGSSYNEQFF.